This T cell receptor (beta chain) was captured by sequencing in a study of shared clonotypes between healthy human individuals. This clone turned up a few times. Produced via immunoSEQ multiplex PCR; TCRdb's table is partial and in-frame only. This table holds about 1.1 million clones, more than 75% found once. The CDR3 totals 14 residues. Germline CDR1 SGHNT, CDR2 YENEEA. The V end was cut by 0 bases, the J end by 0 bases, with 5 bases between. The gene calls are TRBV11-3 and TRBJ1-1; D gene ambiguous. This receptor was taken from a man between 18 and 35 years old in good health. Some clones in this sample may be carry-over from other donors' samples. Sequenced sample: memory CD4+ T cells from PBMCs. The subset: CD45RA-negative fraction. The CDR3 sequence: CASSLDGMNTEAFF. The CDR3 DNA follows: TGTGCCAGCAGCTTAGACGGCATGAACACTGAAGCTTTCTTT.